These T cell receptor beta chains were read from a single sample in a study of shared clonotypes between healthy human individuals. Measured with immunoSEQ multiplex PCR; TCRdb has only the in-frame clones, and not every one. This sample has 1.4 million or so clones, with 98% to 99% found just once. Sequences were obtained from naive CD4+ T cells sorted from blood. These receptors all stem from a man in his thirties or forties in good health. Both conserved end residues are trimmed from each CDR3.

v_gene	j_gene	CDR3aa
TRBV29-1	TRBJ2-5	SVGVSQETQY
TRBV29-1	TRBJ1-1	SVEPPTEAF
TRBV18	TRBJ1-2	ASSRQETHNYGYT
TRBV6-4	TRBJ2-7	ASRTGREPREQY
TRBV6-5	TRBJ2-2	ASSYFRNTGELF
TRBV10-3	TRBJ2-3	ATQARDRNTDTQY
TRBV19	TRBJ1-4	ASSGSYAANEKLF
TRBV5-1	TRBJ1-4	ASSFRDTATNEKLF
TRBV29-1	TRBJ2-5	SVGPGSQETQY
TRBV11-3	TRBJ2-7	ASSLVAKRGEQY
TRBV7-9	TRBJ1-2	ASSLFLMGSFRGYT
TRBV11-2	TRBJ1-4	ASSLFPGANEKLF
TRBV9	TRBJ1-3	ASSAATGGFGNTIY
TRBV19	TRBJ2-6	ASSIWLAGTSGANVLT
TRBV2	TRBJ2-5	ASSDFAGREETQY
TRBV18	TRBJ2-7	ASSPLGWDKSSYEQY
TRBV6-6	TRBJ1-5	ASSYRGNQPQH
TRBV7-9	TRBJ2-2	ASSLTSIGATGELF
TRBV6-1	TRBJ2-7	ASRTGPHEQY